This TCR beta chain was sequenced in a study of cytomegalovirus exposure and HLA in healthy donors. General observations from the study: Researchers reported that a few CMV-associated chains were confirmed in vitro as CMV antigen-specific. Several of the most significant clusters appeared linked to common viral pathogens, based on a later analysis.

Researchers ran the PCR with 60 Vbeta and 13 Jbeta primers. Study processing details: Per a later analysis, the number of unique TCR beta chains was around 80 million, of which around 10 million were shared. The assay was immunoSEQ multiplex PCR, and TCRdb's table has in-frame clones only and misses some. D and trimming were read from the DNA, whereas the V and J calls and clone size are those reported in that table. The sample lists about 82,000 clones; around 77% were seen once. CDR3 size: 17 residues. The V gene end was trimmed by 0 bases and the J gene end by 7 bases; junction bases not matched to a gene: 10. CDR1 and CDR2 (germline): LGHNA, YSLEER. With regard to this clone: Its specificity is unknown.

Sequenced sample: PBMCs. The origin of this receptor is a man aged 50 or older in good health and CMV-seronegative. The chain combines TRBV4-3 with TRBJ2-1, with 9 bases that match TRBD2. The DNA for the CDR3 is TGCGCCAGCAGCCAAGAGGCAGCGGGGGGCCTAAGGAATGAGCAGTTCTTC. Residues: CASSQEAAGGLRNEQFF.